These T cell receptor beta chains were read from a single sample in a study of blood T cells in healthy people across ages. TCRdb itself ran the 5' RACE reads through MiXCR, one entry per CDR3 protein. The repertoire has under 700,000 distinct CDR3 sequences, around 24% of them found once; the top ten carry roughly 10%. The same data also contributed to another study, on T cells of mothers and their children.

The source material was blood. Source of these receptors: a boy aged 5-17 years in good health. Each CDR3 is given with its conserved first and last residue. D genes are given only for firm matches.

>TRBV9|-
CASSVDPSLRDQETQYF
>TRBV6-1|TRBD1
CASRPRTGGRAYTEAFF
>TRBV19|-
CASSIMRNEQFF
>TRBV5-5|-
CASSGGSGFGIFETQYF
>TRBV5-6|-
CASSLSWAYEQYF
>TRBV6-2/TRBV6-3|-
CASTGDRFDNTGELFF
>TRBV6-6|-
CASSGTGDTQYF
>TRBV20-1|-
CSAPLTGNTGELFF
>TRBV20-1|-
CSARRDHRQETQYF
>TRBV28|-
CASSLHRAGSSYEQYF
>TRBV5-1|TRBD1
CASSLGQGMDGYTF
>TRBV5-6|-
CASSQRRGGEQYF
>TRBV20-1|-
CSVRGSLYEQYF
>TRBV7-2|-
CASTPMTGFGYGYTF
>TRBV20-1|TRBD2
CSASGGRGYEQYF
>TRBV4-2|TRBD2
CASSPGLGPSTQYF
>TRBV29-1|TRBD1
CSVSRQGANIQYF